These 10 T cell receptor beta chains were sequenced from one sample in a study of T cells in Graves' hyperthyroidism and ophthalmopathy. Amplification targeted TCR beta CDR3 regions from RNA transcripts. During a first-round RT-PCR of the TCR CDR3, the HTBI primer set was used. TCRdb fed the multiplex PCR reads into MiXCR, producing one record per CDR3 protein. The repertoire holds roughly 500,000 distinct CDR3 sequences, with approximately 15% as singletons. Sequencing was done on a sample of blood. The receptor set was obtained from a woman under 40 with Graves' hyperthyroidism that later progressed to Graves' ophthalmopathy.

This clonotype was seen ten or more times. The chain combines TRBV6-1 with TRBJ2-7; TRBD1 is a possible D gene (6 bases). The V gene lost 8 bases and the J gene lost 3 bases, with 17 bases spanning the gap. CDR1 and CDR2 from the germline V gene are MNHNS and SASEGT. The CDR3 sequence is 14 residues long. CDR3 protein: CASGSGGLNYEQYF. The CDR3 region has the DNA TGTGCCAGCGGGAGTGGGGGCCTCAACTACGAGCAGTACTTC.

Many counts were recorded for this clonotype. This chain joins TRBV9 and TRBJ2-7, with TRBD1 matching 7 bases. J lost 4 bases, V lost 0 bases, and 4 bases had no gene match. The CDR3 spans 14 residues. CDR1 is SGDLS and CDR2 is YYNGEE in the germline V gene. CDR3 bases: TGTGCCAGCAGCGTAGGGACAGGTCCTTACGAGCAGTACTTC. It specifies CASSVGTGPYEQYF.

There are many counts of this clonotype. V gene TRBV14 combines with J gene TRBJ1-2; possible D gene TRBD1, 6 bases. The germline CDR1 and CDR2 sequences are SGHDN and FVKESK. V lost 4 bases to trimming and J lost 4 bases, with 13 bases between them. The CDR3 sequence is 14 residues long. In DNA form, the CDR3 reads TGTGCCAGCAGCCCAGGGGCACCCATCTATGGCTACACCTTC. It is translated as CASSPGAPIYGYTF.

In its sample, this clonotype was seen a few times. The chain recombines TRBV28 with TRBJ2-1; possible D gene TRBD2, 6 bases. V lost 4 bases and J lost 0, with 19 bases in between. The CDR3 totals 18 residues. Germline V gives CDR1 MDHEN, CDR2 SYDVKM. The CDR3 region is CASSSGGASRRSYNEQFF. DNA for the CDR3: TGTGCCAGCAGTTCGGGCGGGGCTAGCAGACGCTCCTACAATGAGCAGTTCTTC.

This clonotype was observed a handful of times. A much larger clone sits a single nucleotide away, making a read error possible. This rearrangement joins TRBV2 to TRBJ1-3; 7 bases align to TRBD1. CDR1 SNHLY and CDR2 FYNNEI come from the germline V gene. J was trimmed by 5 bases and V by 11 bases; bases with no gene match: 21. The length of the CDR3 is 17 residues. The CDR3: CAGNKAPGQQNRNTIYF. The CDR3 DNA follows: TGTGCCGGCAACAAAGCCCCGGGACAGCAGAATAGAAACACCATATATTTT.

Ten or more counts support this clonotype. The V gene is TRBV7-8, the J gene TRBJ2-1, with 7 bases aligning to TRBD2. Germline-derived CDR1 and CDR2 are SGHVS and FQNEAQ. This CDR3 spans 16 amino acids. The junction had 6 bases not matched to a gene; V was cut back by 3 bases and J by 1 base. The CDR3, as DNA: TGTGCCAGCAGCTTGGCTAGCGGCATTTCCTACAATGAGCAGTTCTTC. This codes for CASSLASGISYNEQFF.

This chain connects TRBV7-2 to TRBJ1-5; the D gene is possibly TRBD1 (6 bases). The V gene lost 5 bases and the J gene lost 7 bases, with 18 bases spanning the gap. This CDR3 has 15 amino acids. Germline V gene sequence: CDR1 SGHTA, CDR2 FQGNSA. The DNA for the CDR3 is TGTGCCAGCAGCCCGGGTCTGGGACACCGACAGCCCCAGCATTTT. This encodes CASSPGLGHRQPQHF.

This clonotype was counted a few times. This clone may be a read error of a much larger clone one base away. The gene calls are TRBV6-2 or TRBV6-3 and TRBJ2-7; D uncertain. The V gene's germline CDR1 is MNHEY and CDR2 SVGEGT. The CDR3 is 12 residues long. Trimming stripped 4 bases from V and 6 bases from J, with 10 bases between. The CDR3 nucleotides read TGTGCCAGCAGTTTACGGCCGGGCGAGCAGTACTTC. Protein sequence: CASSLRPGEQYF.

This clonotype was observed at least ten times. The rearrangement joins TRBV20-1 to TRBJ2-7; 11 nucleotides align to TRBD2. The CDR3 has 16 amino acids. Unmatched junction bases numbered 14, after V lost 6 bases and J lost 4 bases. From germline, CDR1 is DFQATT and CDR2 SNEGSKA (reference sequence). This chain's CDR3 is CSAGGGLTSGSYEQYF. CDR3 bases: TGCAGTGCCGGAGGGGGACTCACTAGCGGGAGTTACGAGCAGTACTTC.

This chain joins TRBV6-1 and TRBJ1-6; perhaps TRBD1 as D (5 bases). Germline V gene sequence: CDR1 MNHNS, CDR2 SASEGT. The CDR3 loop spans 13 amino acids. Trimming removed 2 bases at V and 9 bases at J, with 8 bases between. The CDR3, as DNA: TGTGCCAGCAGTGAAAGGGGAACTTCACCCCTCCACTTT. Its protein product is CASSERGTSPLHF.